Shown below are 17 T cell receptor beta chains from a single sample sequenced in a study of T cells expressing NK-cell markers. TCRdb reworked the 5' RACE reads into one entry per CDR3 protein, no DNA. This sample's table reports 250,000 or so distinct CDR3 sequences. Source material: blood T cells: a sorted CD56 or NKG2C T cell subset, CD4+ or CD8+ T cells, or bulk PBMC T cells (not recorded which). The receptor source for this set is a woman between 18 and 75 years old in good health.

This chain uses TRBV5-1 with TRBJ2-7; the TRBD2 assignment by TCRdb is unverifiable without DNA. CDR1 is SGHRS, CDR2 YFSETQ, per germline. The length of the CDR3 is 13 residues. This chain's CDR3 is CASSSTSGSEQYF.

V usage is TRBV19 and J usage is TRBJ2-7; TCRdb designates TRBD1, a call that cannot be tested without DNA. The germline CDR1 and CDR2 sequences are LNHDA and SQIVND (reference sequence). CDR3 length equals 15 residues. The CDR3 here is CASSPHRGNNHEQYF. Drawing the rest from reference TRBV19 and TRBJ2-7, the complete variable domain is DGGITQSPKYLFRKEGQNVTLSCEQNLNHDAMYWYRQDPGQGLRLIYYSQIVNDFQKGDIAEGYSVSREKKESFPLTVTSAQKNPTAFYLCASSPHRGNNHEQYFGPGTRLTVT.

CDR3 in amino acids: CSAREKFPEGNEKLFF. J is TRBJ1-4 and V is TRBV20-1; TCRdb's D call, TRBD1, is unchecked because there is no DNA. This CDR3 comprises 16 residues. Germline values: CDR1 DFQATT, CDR2 SNEGSKA (reference sequence).

V and J are TRBV5-1 and TRBJ2-5. Germline V gene data show CDR1 as SGHRS and CDR2 as YFSETQ. This CDR3 spans 12 amino acids. The CDR3 reads CASSFQEETQYF.

The CDR3 reads CSAQMGYSSSYEQYF. V usage is TRBV20-1 and J usage is TRBJ2-7. This CDR3 region has 15 residues. CDR1 is DFQATT, CDR2 SNEGSKA, per germline (reference sequence).

This sequence joins TRBV5-1 and TRBJ2-1; TCRdb indicates TRBD1, and absent DNA this call remains unverified. The CDR3 consists of 15 residues. CDR1 SGHRS and CDR2 YFSETQ come from the germline V gene. This chain's CDR3 is CASSYRESSYNEQFF.

This chain links TRBV4-1 with TRBJ2-1. This CDR3 contains 15 residues. CDR1 is MGHRA and CDR2 is YSYEKL in the germline V gene. The CDR3 reads CASSLAGSSYNEQFF.

The V and J genes are TRBV5-1 and TRBJ2-1; without DNA, the TCRdb call of TRBD1 cannot be checked. Per germline, CDR1 SGHRS and CDR2 YFSETQ. The CDR3 has 13 amino acids. CDR3 region: CASGVREVNEQFF.

V usage is TRBV4-1 and J usage is TRBJ1-1; absent DNA, TCRdb's TRBD1 call cannot be checked. Per the germline V gene, CDR1 is MGHRA and CDR2 is YSYEKL. This CDR3 is built from 15 residues. The CDR3 is CASSGRDRGAPEAFF.

CDR3 loop: CASRRTRGYEQYF. This rearrangement joins TRBV6-1 to TRBJ2-7; the D call of TRBD1 rests on TCRdb alone, since no DNA is present to check it. This CDR3 spans 13 amino acids. Looked up from germline, CDR1 is MNHNS and CDR2 is SASEGT.

The gene calls are TRBV19 and TRBJ1-2; TCRdb indicates TRBD1, and absent DNA this call remains unverified. The CDR3 covers 15 residues. The germline V gene has CDR1 LNHDA and CDR2 SQIVND (reference sequence). This CDR3 is CASTPDRVVNYGYTF.

This sequence joins TRBV29-1 and TRBJ2-2; TCRdb names TRBD2, which stays unverified in the absence of DNA. This CDR3 is 16 amino acids long. Germline CDR1 and CDR2: SQVTM and ANQGSEA. CDR3 sequence reads: CSAGPIAGGNTGELFF.

The chain joins TRBV20-1 to TRBJ1-1. The CDR3 consists of 16 residues. The germline CDR1 and CDR2 sequences are DFQATT and SNEGSKA (reference sequence). This chain's CDR3 is CSARDSDLQRNTEAFF.

The V call is TRBV19, the J call TRBJ2-5; the D call of TRBD1 rests on TCRdb alone, since no DNA is present to check it. Germline CDR1 reads LNHDA; CDR2 reads SQIVND (reference sequence). There are 13 residues in the CDR3. CDR3 in amino acids: CANLLRDPETQYF. Full variable domain (outside the CDR3, taken from reference TRBV19 and TRBJ2-5): DGGITQSPKYLFRKEGQNVTLSCEQNLNHDAMYWYRQDPGQGLRLIYYSQIVNDFQKGDIAEGYSVSREKKESFPLTVTSAQKNPTAFYLCANLLRDPETQYFGPGTRLLVL.

The chain couples TRBV19 to TRBJ1-1. This CDR3 has 13 amino acids. Per germline, CDR1 LNHDA and CDR2 SQIVND (reference sequence). CDR3 sequence: CASNQVPNTEAFF.

V usage is TRBV4-2 and J usage is TRBJ2-3; the D call of TRBD2 rests on TCRdb alone, since no DNA is present to check it. CDR3 length equals 12 residues. The germline gives CDR1 LGHNA, CDR2 YNFKEQ. The chain's CDR3 is CASSQALDTQYF.

The chain carries TRBV28 and TRBJ2-2; TCRdb designates TRBD1, a call that cannot be tested without DNA. The CDR3 spans 16 residues. In germline, CDR1 is MDHEN, CDR2 SYDVKM. CDR3: CASSSPGTGSGGELFF.